The sequence of this T cell receptor beta chain was determined in a study of neurological immune-mediated disorders. Findings and caveats of the study: TCR-beta repertoires seemed private in all groups, with no expanded CDR3 amino acid sequences shared.

There are a few counts of this clonotype. The antigen remains undetermined. Germline-derived CDR1 and CDR2 are DFQATT and SNEGSKA (reference sequence). V dropped 4 bases and J dropped 4; count of bases not matched to a gene: 7. The CDR3 sequence is 15 residues long. TCRdb redid the calling of the 5' RACE reads with MiXCR, one entry per CDR3 protein. The table lists about 50,000 distinct CDR3 sequences, roughly 15% of them singletons. The sequencing input was PBMCs. The origin of this receptor is a man aged 55 to 69 in good health. The rearrangement joins TRBV20-1 to TRBJ2-1, with 10 nucleotides matching TRBD2. CDR3 protein: CSAKSGRDTYNEQFF. The DNA for the CDR3 is TGCAGTGCTAAAAGCGGGAGGGATACATACAATGAGCAGTTCTTC.